This T cell receptor (beta chain) was documented in a study of T cells in tuberculosis. Study-level background: Samples predate treatment or fall within its first 7 days.

In germline, CDR1 is LGHNA, CDR2 YNFKEQ. The germline V and J ends were trimmed by 5 bases and 6 bases, with 14 bases remaining between them. The CDR3 runs to 14 residues. This table comes from immunoSEQ multiplex PCR, and its TCRdb copy is limited to in-frame clones, with some not included. Of approximately 34,000 clones in the sample, 91% are singletons; the top ten hold nearly 2.5%. Time point denoted: new active TB diagnosis, blood taken before or within 7 days of starting treatment. The receptor's source is an adult with tuberculosis. The chain recombines TRBV4-2 with TRBJ1-5; D is possibly TRBD1 (6 bases). The specimen was PBMCs, collected at tuberculosis diagnosis. CDR3 in DNA: TGTGCCAGCAGCGGTGGGGGGGCGAGTCAGCCCCAGCATTTT. It translates to CASSGGGASQPQHF.